These 23 T cell receptor beta chains share one sample of origin, sequenced in a study of CD8+CD57+ T cells in acquired aplastic anemia. The template used for profiling TCR beta VDJ and CDR3 was genomic DNA. TCRdb called the reads again in MiXCR, with one record for every CDR3 protein. The sample consists of around 180,000 distinct CDR3 sequences, 50% to 75% of them appearing once. Sequencing was carried out using sorted CD4+, CD8+, or CD8+CD57+ T cells (not recorded which) from PBMCs. The receptors here all came from a human donor in good health.

The chain joins TRBV12-3 or TRBV12-4 to TRBJ2-2, with TRBD2 matching over 8 bases. This CDR3 has 15 amino acids. V lost 10 bases, J lost 2 bases, and 9 bases stayed unmatched. The chain's CDR3 is CATQKLAVNTGELFF. As DNA, the CDR3 is TGTGCCACCCAAAAACTAGCGGTAAACACCGGGGAGCTGTTTTTT.

In nucleotides, the CDR3 is TGTGCCACCAGCAGTCAAGCAAGGTCAGGCAATCAGCCCCAGCATTTT. This codes for CATSSQARSGNQPQHF. The chain employs TRBV15 and TRBJ1-5; D uncertain. CDR1 is LNHNV and CDR2 is YYDKDF in the germline V gene (reference sequence). V shed 3 bases and J shed 2 bases, with 14 bases lying between them. This CDR3 region has 16 residues. The full variable domain, completed using reference TRBV15 and TRBJ1-5, is DAMVIQNPRYQVTQFGKPVTLSCSQTLNHNVMYWYQQKSSQAPKLLFHYYDKDFNNEADTPDNFQSRRPNTSFCFLDIRSPGLGDTAMYLCATSSQARSGNQPQHFGDGTRLSIL.

V and J are TRBV12-3 or TRBV12-4 and TRBJ2-1; TRBD2 agrees at 9 bases. J gave up 5 bases and V 5 bases, and 7 bases lay outside the gene matches. The CDR3 loop spans 15 amino acids. In DNA, the CDR3 is TGTGCCAGCAGTCTTAGCGGGAGAATCAACAATGAGCAGTTCTTC. It translates to CASSLSGRINNEQFF.

This chain links TRBV19 with TRBJ1-1; the D is unclear. V was pared by 3 bases and J by 7 bases, with 6 bases between. Germline V gene data show CDR1 as LNHDA and CDR2 as SQIVND (reference sequence). CDR3 length equals 11 residues. The CDR3, as DNA: TGTGCCAGTAGTATGGCAGGTGAAGCTTTCTTT. It encodes CASSMAGEAFF. Complete variable domain (other parts from reference TRBV19 and TRBJ1-1): DGGITQSPKYLFRKEGQNVTLSCEQNLNHDAMYWYRQDPGQGLRLIYYSQIVNDFQKGDIAEGYSVSREKKESFPLTVTSAQKNPTAFYLCASSMAGEAFFGQGTRLTVV.

The V and J genes are TRBV19 and TRBJ1-2; no firm D call. V was clipped by 7 bases and J by 1 base, with 13 bases between them. The CDR3 extends over 14 amino acids. Germline values: CDR1 LNHDA, CDR2 SQIVND (reference sequence). DNA of the CDR3: TGTGCCAGTAATTCTAGGACCCTTAACTATGGCTACACCTTC. Its protein product is CASNSRTLNYGYTF.

The chain is built from TRBV5-4 and TRBJ1-6; D is possibly TRBD1 (5 bases). The germline gives CDR1 SGHNT, CDR2 YYREEE (reference sequence). There are 15 residues in the CDR3. Trimming removed 1 base from V and 10 bases from J, with 15 bases in between. The CDR3: CASSLTTEGESPLHF. CDR3 DNA: TGTGCCAGCAGCTTGACGACAGAAGGAGAGTCACCCCTCCACTTT.

This clonotype was counted at least ten times. Mismatch with germline at one junction end may stem from a read error. This rearrangement joins TRBV24-1 to TRBJ1-2; perhaps TRBD1 as D (6 bases). Germline V gene data show CDR1 as KGHDR and CDR2 as SFDVKD. CDR3 length: 16 amino acids. CDR3 sequence (DNA): TGTGCCACCAGTGGGGGTTCGGCAGGGGCTAAATATGGCTACACCTTC. Translation gives CATSGGSAGAKYGYTF.

V gene TRBV25-1 combines with J gene TRBJ1-3; tentative D call: TRBD1 (6 bases). V lost 4 bases, J lost 0 bases, and 10 bases lay in between. Per the germline V gene, CDR1 is MGHDK and CDR2 is SYGVNS. The CDR3 extends over 15 amino acids. CDR3 in DNA: TGTGCCAGCAGTGCAGGGGACCTCTCTGGAAACACCATATATTTT. Amino acids: CASSAGDLSGNTIYF.

This chain links TRBV15 with TRBJ2-3; D is perhaps TRBD1 (6 bases). Germline lookup yields CDR1 LNHNV and CDR2 YYDKDF (reference sequence). The V end lost 2 bases, the J end lost 10 bases, and 10 bases lay between the germline ends. This CDR3 has 12 amino acids. Here the CDR3 reads CATSRQQGPQYF. CDR3 coding DNA: TGTGCCACCAGCAGACAACAGGGTCCGCAGTATTTT. The complete variable domain, with remaining parts taken from reference TRBV15 and TRBJ2-3, reads DAMVIQNPRYQVTQFGKPVTLSCSQTLNHNVMYWYQQKSSQAPKLLFHYYDKDFNNEADTPDNFQSRRPNTSFCFLDIRSPGLGDTAMYLCATSRQQGPQYFGPGTRLTVL.

This clonotype has only a few counts. The chain recombines TRBV20-1 with TRBJ2-5, with a weak D call TRBD2 (5 bases). The CDR3 has 12 residues. Germline CDR1 is DFQATT and CDR2 is SNEGSKA (reference sequence). Trimming pared 5 bases from V and 5 bases from J, leaving 12 bases between. CDR3 amino acids: CSAQTGMETQYF. CDR3 bases: TGCAGTGCTCAGACGGGAATGGAGACCCAGTACTTC.

This clonotype was counted ten times or more. The V and J genes are TRBV7-6 and TRBJ2-2; D uncertain. Trimming removed 5 bases at V and 6 bases at J, with 4 bases between. This CDR3 contains 11 residues. Germline assignment: CDR1 SGHVS and CDR2 FNYEAQ. CDR3 sequence reads: CASSPPGELFF. The CDR3 coding sequence is TGTGCCAGCAGCCCCCCCGGGGAGCTGTTTTTT.

The chain employs TRBV12-3 or TRBV12-4 and TRBJ2-7; 9 nucleotides line up with TRBD2. This CDR3 comprises 13 residues. V lost 7 bases, J lost 7 bases, and 8 bases stayed unmatched. The CDR3, as DNA: TGTGCCAGCAACTTAGCGGGAGTCGGGGAGCAGTACTTC. It translates to CASNLAGVGEQYF.

This clonotype was detected many times. Here the CDR3 reads CATSVRGINQPQHF. The CDR3 nucleotides are TGTGCCACCAGTGTTAGGGGGATCAATCAGCCCCAGCATTTT. The V gene is TRBV24-1, the J gene TRBJ1-5; tentatively, D is TRBD1 (6 bases). This CDR3 region has 14 residues. V was pared by 5 bases and J by 3 bases, with 10 bases between. Germline CDR1 KGHDR, CDR2 SFDVKD.

There are many counts of this clonotype. The rearrangement uses TRBV20-1 and TRBJ2-7; TRBD2 agrees at 9 bases. Germline CDR1 reads DFQATT; CDR2 reads SNEGSKA (reference sequence). Trimming cost V 2 bases and J 7 bases; bases outside gene matches: 0. There are 11 residues in the CDR3. CDR3 in amino acids: CSARLAGEQYF. For the CDR3, the DNA is TGCAGTGCTAGACTAGCGGGGGAGCAGTACTTC.

The rearrangement joins TRBV7-9 to TRBJ1-6; D gene uncertain. The CDR3 totals 16 residues. With 5 bases removed from V and 8 bases from J, the gap between germline ends came to 19 bases. Per the germline V gene, CDR1 is SEHNR and CDR2 is FQNEAQ (reference sequence). CDR3 nucleotide sequence: TGTGCCAGCAGCCAAGAAGGGCTACCGGGCGATTCACCCCTCCACTTT. Translating it yields CASSQEGLPGDSPLHF.

The rearrangement uses TRBV20-1 and TRBJ2-7; D gene uncertain. The V end was cut by 1 base, the J end by 0 bases, with 10 bases between. The CDR3 length is 14 residues. Germline CDR1 is DFQATT and CDR2 is SNEGSKA (reference sequence). CDR3 nucleotides: TGCAGTGCTAGAGGTGCACAGCTCTCCTACGAGCAGTACTTC. It translates to CSARGAQLSYEQYF.

This clonotype has just a few counts. The chain links TRBV24-1 to TRBJ2-1; D uncertain. V lost 0 bases to trimming and J lost 8 bases, with 1 base between them. Germline CDR1 is KGHDR and CDR2 is SFDVKD. CDR3 length: 11 amino acids. Here the CDR3 reads CATSDLDEQFF. CDR3 DNA: TGTGCCACCAGTGATTTGGATGAGCAGTTCTTC.

This clonotype has a count of ten or more. CDR3: CSARLEPYNEQFF. CDR3 sequence (DNA): TGCAGTGCTAGACTCGAACCCTACAATGAGCAGTTCTTC. The genes are TRBV20-1 and TRBJ2-1, with D hard to call. Germline lookup yields CDR1 DFQATT and CDR2 SNEGSKA (reference sequence). The CDR3 is made up of 13 amino acids. V dropped 2 bases and J dropped 2 bases, with 7 bases sitting between them.

The V gene is TRBV29-1, the J gene TRBJ2-7, with TRBD2 matching over 8 bases. This CDR3 has 12 residues. CDR1 SQVTM and CDR2 ANQGSEA come from the germline V gene. The ends lost 6 bases at V and 3 bases at J; junction bases unmatched: 4. The CDR3 spells CSVAGANYEQYF. In nucleotides, the CDR3 is TGCAGCGTAGCGGGAGCGAACTACGAGCAGTACTTC.

CDR3 protein: CATSRDLGRTETQYF. The CDR3 DNA follows: TGTGCCACCAGCAGAGATCTTGGCAGAACAGAAACCCAGTACTTC. The chain is built from TRBV15 and TRBJ2-5; D gene uncertain. There are 15 residues in the CDR3. Germline V CDR1 and CDR2: LNHNV, YYDKDF (reference sequence). V was shortened by 0 bases and J by 8 bases, with 16 bases between the two germline ends.

This clonotype was found many times. The chain carries TRBV3-1 and TRBJ2-2; D unclear. CDR3 length: 15 residues. The V and J ends lost 1 base and 0 bases respectively, with 6 bases between them. Germline CDR1 and CDR2: LGHDT and YNNKEL (reference sequence). The CDR3 DNA is TGTGCCAGCAGCCAAGTAACAGCGAACACCGGGGAGCTGTTTTTT. Protein: CASSQVTANTGELFF.

This sequence joins TRBV13 and TRBJ1-1; TRBD1 agrees at 8 bases. Germline trimming cut 3 bases from V and 0 bases from J; bases unmatched to any gene: 6. The CDR3 has 16 amino acids. CDR1 is PRHDT, CDR2 FYEKMQ, per germline (reference sequence). CDR3 in amino acids: CASSLGDRGLNTEAFF. In DNA form, the CDR3 reads TGTGCCAGCAGCTTGGGAGACAGGGGATTGAACACTGAAGCTTTCTTT.

This clonotype was observed at least ten times. V is TRBV20-1 and J is TRBJ2-1; 8 nucleotides align to TRBD2. CDR1 and CDR2 from the germline V gene are DFQATT and SNEGSKA (reference sequence). The CDR3 is 13 amino acids. The ends lost 3 bases at V and 10 bases at J; junction bases unmatched: 8. CDR3 nucleotide sequence: TGCAGTGCTAGGAGCGGGAGAGGATTAGAGCAGTTCTTC. Translated: CSARSGRGLEQFF.